The 2 T cell receptor beta chains presented below share a single source sample, sequenced in a study of blood T cell repertoires in COVID-19. Measured with immunoSEQ multiplex PCR; TCRdb has only the in-frame clones, and not every one. Of 150,000 or so clones listed, about 84% are singletons. The specimen was peripheral blood. The receptors come from a man aged 55-75 years with active or convalescent COVID-19.

In its sample, this clone was seen once. V is TRBV5-1 and J is TRBJ2-3; D possibly corresponds to TRBD1 (6 bases). V dropped 4 bases and J dropped 0 bases, with 15 bases sitting between them. Germline loops: CDR1 SGHRS, CDR2 YFSETQ. The length of the CDR3 is 16 residues. CDR3 DNA sequence: TGCGCCAGCAGCCCTGGGGACACCACTAGCACAGATACGCAGTATTTT. Amino acids: CASSPGDTTSTDTQYF.

This clone was seen at least ten times. V is TRBV28 and J is TRBJ2-2; D unclear. V gave up 5 bases and J gave up 8 bases, with 9 bases separating them. CDR3 length: 12 amino acids. CDR1 is MDHEN and CDR2 is SYDVKM in the germline V gene. The CDR3 protein is CASSRTVGELFF. CDR3 nucleotides: TGTGCCAGCAGTCGAACAGTAGGGGAGCTGTTTTTT.